This record concerns one T cell receptor (beta chain) sequence. V trimming: 4 bases; J trimming: 1 base; junction bases outside the gene matches: 4. The CDR3 sequence is 15 residues long. Germline V gene sequence: CDR1 LGHNA, CDR2 YNFKEQ. These data are taken from a study of blood T cell repertoires in COVID-19. Study information: Collection of acute and convalescent COVID-19 samples took place in the United States, Italy and Spain.

TCRdb's copy holds only in-frame clones and misses some; the assay was immunoSEQ multiplex PCR. The table lists 350,000 to 500,000 clones, over 85% of them singletons. The sequence was collected from a man younger than 30 with COVID-19, enrolled during active disease. J is TRBJ1-1 and V is TRBV4-2; 9 nucleotides align to TRBD1. What was sequenced was peripheral blood. Here the CDR3 DNA reads TGTGCCAGCAGCCTAGGGGACAGGGCGAACACTGAAGCTTTCTTT. Translated, it gives CASSLGDRANTEAFF.